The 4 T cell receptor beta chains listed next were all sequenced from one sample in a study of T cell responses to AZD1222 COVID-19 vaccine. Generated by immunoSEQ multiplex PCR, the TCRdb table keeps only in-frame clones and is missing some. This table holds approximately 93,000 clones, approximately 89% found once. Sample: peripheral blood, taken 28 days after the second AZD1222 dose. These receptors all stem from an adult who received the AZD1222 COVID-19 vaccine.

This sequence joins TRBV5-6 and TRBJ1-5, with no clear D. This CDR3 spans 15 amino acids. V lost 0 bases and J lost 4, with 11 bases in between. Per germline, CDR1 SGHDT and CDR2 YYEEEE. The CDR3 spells CASSLASGSNQPQHF. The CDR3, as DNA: TGTGCCAGCAGCTTGGCCTCGGGTTCGAATCAGCCCCAGCATTTT.

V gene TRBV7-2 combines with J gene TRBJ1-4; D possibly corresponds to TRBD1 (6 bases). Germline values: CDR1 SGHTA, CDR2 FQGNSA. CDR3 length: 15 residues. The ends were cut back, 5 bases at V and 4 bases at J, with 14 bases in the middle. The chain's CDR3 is CASSPQTGYNEKLFF. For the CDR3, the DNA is TGTGCCAGCAGCCCACAGACAGGCTATAATGAAAAACTGTTTTTT. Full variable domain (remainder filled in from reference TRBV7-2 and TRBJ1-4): GAGVSQSPSNKVTEKGKDVELRCDPISGHTALYWYRQSLGQGLEFLIYFQGNSAPDKSGLPSDRFSAERTGGSVSTLTIQRTQQEDSAVYLCASSPQTGYNEKLFFGSGTQLSVL.

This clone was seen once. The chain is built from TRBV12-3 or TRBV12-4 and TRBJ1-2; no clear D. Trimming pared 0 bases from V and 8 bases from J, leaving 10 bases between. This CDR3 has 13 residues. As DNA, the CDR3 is TGTGCCAGCAGTTTAGCCCTACCCGACGGCTACACCTTC. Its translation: CASSLALPDGYTF.

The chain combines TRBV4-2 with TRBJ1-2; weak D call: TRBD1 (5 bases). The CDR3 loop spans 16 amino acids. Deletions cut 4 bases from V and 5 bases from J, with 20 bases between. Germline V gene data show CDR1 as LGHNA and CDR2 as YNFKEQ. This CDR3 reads CASSPSGDSPSYGYTF. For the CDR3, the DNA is TGTGCCAGCAGCCCTTCGGGCGACAGTCCAAGTTATGGCTACACCTTC.